This T cell receptor beta chain was documented in a study of cytomegalovirus exposure and HLA in healthy donors. Whole-study findings and limits: Segments of the TCR beta V type were, in most cases, productive about 90% or about 30% of the time in an earlier analysis.

The PCR made use of 60 Vbeta and 13 Jbeta primers. Method: immunoSEQ multiplex PCR; TCRdb's copy keeps in-frame clones and lacks some. The top ten clones hold approximately 3.7% of a sample with nearly 110,000 clones, over 75% of them seen once. Only a few counts were recorded for this clone. The antigen remains unidentified. Germline V gives CDR1 SGHRS, CDR2 YFSETQ. The V end lost 0 bases, the J end lost 0 bases, and 7 bases lay between the germline ends. There are 14 residues in the CDR3. The sequenced sample was PBMCs. The chain couples TRBV5-1 to TRBJ2-7, with D maybe TRBD1 (6 bases). This clonotype was sampled from a man in his sixties in good health and CMV-seronegative. DNA of the CDR3: TGCGCCAGCAGCTTGGAGGGGGTCTCCTACGAGCAGTACTTC. It is translated as CASSLEGVSYEQYF.